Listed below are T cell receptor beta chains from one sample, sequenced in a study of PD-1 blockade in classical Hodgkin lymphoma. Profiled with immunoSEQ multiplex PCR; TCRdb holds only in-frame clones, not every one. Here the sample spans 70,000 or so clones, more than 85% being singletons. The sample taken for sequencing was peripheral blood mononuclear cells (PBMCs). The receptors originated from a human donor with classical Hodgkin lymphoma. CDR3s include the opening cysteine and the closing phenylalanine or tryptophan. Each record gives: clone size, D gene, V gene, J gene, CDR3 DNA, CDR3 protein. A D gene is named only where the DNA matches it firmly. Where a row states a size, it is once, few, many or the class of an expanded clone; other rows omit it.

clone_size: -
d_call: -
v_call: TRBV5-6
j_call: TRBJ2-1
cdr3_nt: TGTGCCAGCAGCTACGCGGACAGCACCTACAATGAGCAGTTCTTC
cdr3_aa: CASSYADSTYNEQFF

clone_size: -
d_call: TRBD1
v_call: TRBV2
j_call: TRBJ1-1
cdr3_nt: TGTGCCAGCAGTGGTTCCCGACAGGGAGAAGCTTTCTTT
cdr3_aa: CASSGSRQGEAFF

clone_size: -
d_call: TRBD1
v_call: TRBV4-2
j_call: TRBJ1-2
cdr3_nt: TGTGCCAGCAGCCAGAGTCCGGGACAGGGGTATGGCTACACCTTC
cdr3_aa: CASSQSPGQGYGYTF

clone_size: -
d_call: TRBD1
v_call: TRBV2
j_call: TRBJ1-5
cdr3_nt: TGTGCCAGCAGCCTGGACAGGGGTAGCAATCAGCCCCAGCATTTT
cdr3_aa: CASSLDRGSNQPQHF

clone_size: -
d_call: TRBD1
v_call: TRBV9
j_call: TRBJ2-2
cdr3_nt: TGTGCCAGCAGCTTGGGACAGTACACCGGGGAGCTGTTTTTT
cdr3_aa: CASSLGQYTGELFF

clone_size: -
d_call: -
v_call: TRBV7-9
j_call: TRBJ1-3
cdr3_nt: TGTGCCAGCAGCTTACAAGGCGCAGCCGACACCATATATTTT
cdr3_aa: CASSLQGAADTIYF

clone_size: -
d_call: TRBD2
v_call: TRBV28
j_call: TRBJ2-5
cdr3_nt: TGTGCCAGCAGCCGGACTAGCAAAGAGACCCAGTACTTC
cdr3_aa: CASSRTSKETQYF

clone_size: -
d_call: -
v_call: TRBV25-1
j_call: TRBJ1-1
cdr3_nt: TGTGCCAGCAGTGAAGGTGGGAACACTGAAGCTTTCTTT
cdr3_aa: CASSEGGNTEAFF

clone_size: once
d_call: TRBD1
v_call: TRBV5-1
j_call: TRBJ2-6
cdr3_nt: TGCGCCAGCAGCCTGACAGCTACGGGACAGGTCTCCCCCGGGGCCAACGTCCTGACTTTC
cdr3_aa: CASSLTATGQVSPGANVLTF

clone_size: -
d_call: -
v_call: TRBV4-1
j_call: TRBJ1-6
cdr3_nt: TGCGCCAGCAGCCAAGAGTTGAGCACCCTTCAGCGAAATTCACCCCTCCACTTT
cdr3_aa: CASSQELSTLQRNSPLHF

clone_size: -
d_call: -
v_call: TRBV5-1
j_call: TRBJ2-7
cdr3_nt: TGCGCCAGCAGCCTGGTTGGCGGGCTGTACGAGCAGTACTTC
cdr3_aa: CASSLVGGLYEQYF

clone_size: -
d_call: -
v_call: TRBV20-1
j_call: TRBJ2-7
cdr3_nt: TGCAGTGCTAGAGATGTGGGGAAGCAGTACTTC
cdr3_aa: CSARDVGKQYF

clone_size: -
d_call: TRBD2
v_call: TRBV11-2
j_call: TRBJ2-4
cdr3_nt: TGTGCCAGCAGCTTAGTGGGGGGGACCAAAAACATTCAGTACTTC
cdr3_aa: CASSLVGGTKNIQYF

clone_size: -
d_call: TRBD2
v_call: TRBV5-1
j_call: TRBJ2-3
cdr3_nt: TGCGCCAGCAGCCGAGGGACTAGCGACACAGATACGCAGTATTTT
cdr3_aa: CASSRGTSDTDTQYF

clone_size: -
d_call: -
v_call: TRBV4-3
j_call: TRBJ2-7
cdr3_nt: TGCGCCAGCAGCCAAGAGGGGCCAGGGGGGTACGAGCAGTACTTC
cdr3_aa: CASSQEGPGGYEQYF

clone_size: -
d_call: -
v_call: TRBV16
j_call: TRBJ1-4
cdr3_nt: TGTGCCAGCAGCCAATCGAGACAGAATGAAAAACTGTTTTTT
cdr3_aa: CASSQSRQNEKLFF

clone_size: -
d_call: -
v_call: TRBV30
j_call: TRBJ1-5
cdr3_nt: TGTGCCTGGAGTGTTAGGGAGTGGCCCCAGCATTTT
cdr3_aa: CAWSVREWPQHF

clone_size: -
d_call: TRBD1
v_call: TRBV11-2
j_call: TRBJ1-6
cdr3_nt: TGTGCCAGCAGCTTAGATCTCCGGGACAGGCTTTATAATTCACCCCTCCACTTT
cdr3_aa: CASSLDLRDRLYNSPLHF

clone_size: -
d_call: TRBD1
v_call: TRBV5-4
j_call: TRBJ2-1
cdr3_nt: TGTGCCAGCAGCTTGGGACAGGGCTACAATGAGCAGTTCTTC
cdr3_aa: CASSLGQGYNEQFF

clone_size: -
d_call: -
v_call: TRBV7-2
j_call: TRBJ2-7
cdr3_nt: TGTGCCAGCAGCTTTAGCAGGAACCCGAGCTCCTACGAGCAGTACTTC
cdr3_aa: CASSFSRNPSSYEQYF

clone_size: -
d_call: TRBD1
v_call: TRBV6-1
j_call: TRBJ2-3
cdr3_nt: TGTGCCAGCAGTGTAGGGACAGATACAGATACGCAGTATTTT
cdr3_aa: CASSVGTDTDTQYF

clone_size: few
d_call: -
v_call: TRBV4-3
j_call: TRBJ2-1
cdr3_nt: TGCGCCAGCAGCCAAGACGTGTACGGGACTGTCTACAATGAGCAGTTCTTC
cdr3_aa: CASSQDVYGTVYNEQFF

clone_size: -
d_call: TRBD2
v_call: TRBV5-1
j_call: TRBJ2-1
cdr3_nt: TGCGCCAGCAGCTCTAGCGGCCACTGGGTCGTCTTC
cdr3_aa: CASSSSGHWVVF

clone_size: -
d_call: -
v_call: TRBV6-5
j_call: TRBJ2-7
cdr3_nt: TGTGCCAGCAGACCTCCGGGACAACCATTCTACGAGCAGTACTTC
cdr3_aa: CASRPPGQPFYEQYF

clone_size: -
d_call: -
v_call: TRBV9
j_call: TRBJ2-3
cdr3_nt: TGTGCCAGCAGCTTACGCGGCGGGGGCGGGGGAGATACGCAGTATTTT
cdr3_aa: CASSLRGGGGGDTQYF

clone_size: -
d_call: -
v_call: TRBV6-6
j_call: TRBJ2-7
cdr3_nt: TGTGCCAGCAGTTACTCCAGGTACGAGCAGTACTTC
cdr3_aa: CASSYSRYEQYF

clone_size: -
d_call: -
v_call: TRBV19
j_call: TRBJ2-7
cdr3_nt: TGTGCCAGTAGACAGGGTGTCTACGAGCAGTACTTC
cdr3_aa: CASRQGVYEQYF

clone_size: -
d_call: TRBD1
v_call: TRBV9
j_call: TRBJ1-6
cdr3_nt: TGTGCCAGCGGCCGACGGGGACAGGGGGCAAATTTAAAAAGCTCCTATAATTCACCCCTCCACTTT
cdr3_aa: CASGRRGQGANLKSSYNSPLHF

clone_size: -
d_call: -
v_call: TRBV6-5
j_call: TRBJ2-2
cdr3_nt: TGTGCCAGCACTGGTTACACCGGGGAGCTGTTTTTT
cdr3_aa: CASTGYTGELFF

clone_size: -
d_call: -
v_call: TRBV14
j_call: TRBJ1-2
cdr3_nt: TGTGCCAGCAGCCAAGGGGCTCGGCATAGCTACACCTTC
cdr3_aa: CASSQGARHSYTF

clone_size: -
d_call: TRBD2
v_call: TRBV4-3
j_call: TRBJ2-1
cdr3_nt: TGCGCCAGCAGCCAAACTTCGGGACTAGCGGGTGAGCAGTTCTTC
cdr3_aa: CASSQTSGLAGEQFF

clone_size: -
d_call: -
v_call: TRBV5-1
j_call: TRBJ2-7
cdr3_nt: TGCGCCAGCAGCTCCTGGGCGGGGGCCTCCTACGAGCAGTACTTC
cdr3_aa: CASSSWAGASYEQYF

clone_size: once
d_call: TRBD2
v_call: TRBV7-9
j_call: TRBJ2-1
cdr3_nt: TGTGCCAGCAGCCCTGAACTAGCGGCTTACAATGAGCAGTTCTTC
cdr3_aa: CASSPELAAYNEQFF

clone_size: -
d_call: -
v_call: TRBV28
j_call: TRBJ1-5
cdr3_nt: TGTGCCAGCGGAACTAGCAATCAGCCCCAGCATTTT
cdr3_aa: CASGTSNQPQHF

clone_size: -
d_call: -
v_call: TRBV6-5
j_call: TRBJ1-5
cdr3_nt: TGTGCCAGCAGTTACTCGGGACCCTATAGCAATCAGCCCCAGCATTTT
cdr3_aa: CASSYSGPYSNQPQHF

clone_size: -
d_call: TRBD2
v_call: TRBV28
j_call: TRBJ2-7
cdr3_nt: TGTGCCAGCAGCACCTCCCGGACTAGCGGGAGTGCCTACGAGCAGTACTTC
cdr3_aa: CASSTSRTSGSAYEQYF

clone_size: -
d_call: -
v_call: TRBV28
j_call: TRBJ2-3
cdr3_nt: TGTGCCATCTGGGCTCGGGAAGTTGGAGATACGCAGTATTTT
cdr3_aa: CAIWAREVGDTQYF

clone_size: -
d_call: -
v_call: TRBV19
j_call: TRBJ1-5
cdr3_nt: TGTGCCAGTAGTATAGGGCCTCAGCCCCAGCATTTT
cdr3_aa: CASSIGPQPQHF

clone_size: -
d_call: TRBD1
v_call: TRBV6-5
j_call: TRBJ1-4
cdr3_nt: TGTGCCAGCAAATCAGGGGGTATTGGGGAAAAACTGTTTTTT
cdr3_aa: CASKSGGIGEKLFF

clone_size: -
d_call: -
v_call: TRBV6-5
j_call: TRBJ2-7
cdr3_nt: TGTGCCAGCAGCCCCGAGGGGCCCTACGAGCAGTACTTC
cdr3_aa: CASSPEGPYEQYF

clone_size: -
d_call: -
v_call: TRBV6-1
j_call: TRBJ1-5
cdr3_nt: TGTGCCAGTTGGACAGCAGTCAATCAGCCCCAGCATTTT
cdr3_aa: CASWTAVNQPQHF

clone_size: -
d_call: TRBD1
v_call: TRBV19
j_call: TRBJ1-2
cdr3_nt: TGTGCCAGTAGTATATCGGCAGGGGGCCACTATGGCTACACCTTC
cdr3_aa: CASSISAGGHYGYTF

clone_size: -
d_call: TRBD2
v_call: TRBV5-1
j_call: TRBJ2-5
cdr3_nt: TGCGCCAGCAGCCAGCTAGCGGGGGGGCGTGAGACCCAGTACTTC
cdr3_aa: CASSQLAGGRETQYF

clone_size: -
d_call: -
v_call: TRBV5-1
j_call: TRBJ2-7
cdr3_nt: TGCGCCAGCAGATCACCGGGCTACGAGCAGTACTTC
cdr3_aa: CASRSPGYEQYF

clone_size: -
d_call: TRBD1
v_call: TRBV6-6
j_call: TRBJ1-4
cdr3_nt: TGTGCCAGCAGTCCCGACAGGGCCGGGGAAAAACTGTTTTTT
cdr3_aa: CASSPDRAGEKLFF

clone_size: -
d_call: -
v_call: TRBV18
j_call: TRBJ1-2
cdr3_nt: TGTGCCAGCTCACCAACTACGGGAACAGGCTATGGCTACACCTTC
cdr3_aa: CASSPTTGTGYGYTF

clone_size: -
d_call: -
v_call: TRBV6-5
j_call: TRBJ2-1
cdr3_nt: TGTGCCAGCAGTAGAGGACCCTATGATGAGCAGTTCTTC
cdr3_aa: CASSRGPYDEQFF

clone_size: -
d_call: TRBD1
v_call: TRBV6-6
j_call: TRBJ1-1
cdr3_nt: TGTGCCAGCAGTCTGACAGGGGGCCCCGCTGAAGCTTTCTTT
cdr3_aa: CASSLTGGPAEAFF

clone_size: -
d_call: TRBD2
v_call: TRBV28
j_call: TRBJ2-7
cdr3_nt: TGTGCCAGCAGTGCGGGACTAGCGGGAGTAAACTACGAGCAGTACTTC
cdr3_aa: CASSAGLAGVNYEQYF

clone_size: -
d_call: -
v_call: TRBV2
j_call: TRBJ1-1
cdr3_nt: TGTGCCAGCAGTATTCATACCGGGGTAGCTGAAGCTTTCTTT
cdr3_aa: CASSIHTGVAEAFF

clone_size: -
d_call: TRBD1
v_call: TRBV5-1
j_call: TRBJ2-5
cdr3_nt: TGCGCCAGCAGCCTTGACAGGGAAGAGACCCAGTACTTC
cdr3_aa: CASSLDREETQYF

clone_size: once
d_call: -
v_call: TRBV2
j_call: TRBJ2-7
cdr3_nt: TGTGCCAGCCATCGGGGGCCTAACTACGAGCAGTACTTC
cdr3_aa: CASHRGPNYEQYF

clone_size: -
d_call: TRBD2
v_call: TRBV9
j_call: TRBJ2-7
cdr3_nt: TGTGCCAGCAGCGTCGACGGGACTAGATACGAGCAGTACTTC
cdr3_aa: CASSVDGTRYEQYF

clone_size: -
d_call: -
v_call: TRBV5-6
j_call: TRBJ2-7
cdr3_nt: TGTGCCAGCAGCCCCAGTGACCGGATCAGCTCCTACGAGCAGTACTTC
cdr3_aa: CASSPSDRISSYEQYF

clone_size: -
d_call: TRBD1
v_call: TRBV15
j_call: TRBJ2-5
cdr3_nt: TGTGCCACCAGCAGTTACGGACAGGGGGCATGGACCCAGTACTTC
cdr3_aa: CATSSYGQGAWTQYF

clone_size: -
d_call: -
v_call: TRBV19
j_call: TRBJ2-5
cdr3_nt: TGTGCCAGTAGTATGGGGTTTCACCGCCAAGAGACCCAGTACTTC
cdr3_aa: CASSMGFHRQETQYF